A single sample is the source of the 16 T cell receptor beta chains below, sequenced in a study of beta chain features in type 1 diabetes. Findings of the study overall: The study found moderately but significantly shorter TCRB CDR3s in all four CD4+ subsets of Type 1 diabetes patients.

Expressed TCRB transcripts were sequenced, since all the RNA that had been isolated was reverse transcribed. Here immunoSEQ multiplex PCR was the method, and the copy in TCRdb shows in-frame clones only, minus some. The sample contains approximately 270,000 clones, roughly an eighth of which appear only once. For these TCRs, the target antigens are not known. Source material: naive CD4+ T cells from blood. These receptor sequences come from a man under 40 with type 1 diabetes.

About this clone itself: The sample contains more than one DNA sequence encoding this CDR3. The gene calls are TRBV30 and TRBJ2-7; D ambiguous. The length of the CDR3 is 11 residues. Trimming took 0 bases from V and 4 from J, leaving 4 bases between them. The germline CDR1 and CDR2 sequences are GTSNPN and SVGIG (reference sequence). The CDR3 DNA follows: TGTGCCTGGAGTGTTTTATACGAGCAGTACTTC. Amino acid sequence: CAWSVLYEQYF.

This clone was detected only a few times. The chain is built from TRBV2 and TRBJ1-2; D may be TRBD1 (6 bases). V lost 3 bases and J lost 4, with 9 bases in between. The CDR3 is made up of 13 amino acids. Germline V gives CDR1 SNHLY, CDR2 FYNNEI. CDR3 sequence (DNA): TGTGCCAGCAGTGACAGGGGAATCTATGGCTACACCTTC. Amino acid sequence: CASSDRGIYGYTF.

The chain carries TRBV9 and TRBJ2-1; TRBD1 matches at 8 bases. In germline, CDR1 is SGDLS, CDR2 YYNGEE. The CDR3 sequence is 13 residues long. V was clipped by 1 base and J by 7 bases; unmatched bases: 1. For the CDR3, the DNA is TGTGCCAGCAGCGTAAACAGGGGGAATGAGCAGTTCTTC. Encoded protein: CASSVNRGNEQFF.

This chain links TRBV28 with TRBJ2-2; D is possibly TRBD2 (5 bases). This CDR3 is 14 amino acids long. Germline V gene lookup returns CDR1 MDHEN and CDR2 SYDVKM. The V end lost 8 bases, the J end lost 0 bases, and 10 bases lay between the germline ends. The CDR3 nucleotides read TGTGCCAGCTCTGGGGAGCCGAACACCGGGGAGCTGTTTTTT. Translation gives CASSGEPNTGELFF.

This clone has just a few counts. This chain connects TRBV29-1 to TRBJ2-4, with 12 nucleotides matching TRBD2. Germline V CDR1 and CDR2: SQVTM, ANQGSEA. The CDR3 runs to 15 residues. V was clipped by 3 bases and J by 3 bases; unmatched bases: 3. The chain's CDR3 is CSVDGTSGLKNIQYF. The DNA for the CDR3 is TGCAGCGTTGACGGGACTAGCGGGCTCAAAAACATTCAGTACTTC. Variable domain in full (rest from reference TRBV29-1 and TRBJ2-4): SAVISQKPSRDICQRGTSLTIQCQVDSQVTMMFWYRQQPGQSLTLIATANQGSEATYESGFVIDKFPISRPNLTFSTLTVSNMSPEDSSIYLCSVDGTSGLKNIQYFGAGTRLSVL.

This clone was picked up a small number of times. V and J are TRBV7-3 and TRBJ1-5; D not certain. This CDR3 has 13 amino acids. V was cut by 6 bases and J by 6 bases, with 12 bases left in between. The germline V gene encodes CDR1 SGHTA and CDR2 FQGTGA. CDR3 DNA: TGTGCCAGCAGTCCCGGGGATGGTCAGCCCCAGCATTTT. Protein product: CASSPGDGQPQHF. The full variable domain, with the rest looked up from reference TRBV7-3 and TRBJ1-5, is GAGVSQTPSNKVTEKGKYVELRCDPISGHTALYWYRQSLGQGPEFLIYFQGTGAADDSGLPNDRFFAVRPEGSVSTLKIQRTERGDSAVYLCASSPGDGQPQHFGDGTRLSIL.

This clone was detected a few times. This rearrangement joins TRBV18 to TRBJ2-3; weak D call: TRBD2 (6 bases). The CDR3 has 14 amino acids. With 2 bases removed from V and 2 bases from J, the gap between germline ends came to 8 bases. The germline V gene encodes CDR1 KGHSH and CDR2 LQKENI. The CDR3 DNA reads as TGTGCCAGCTCACCATGGGACTCCACAGATACGCAGTATTTT. Its translation: CASSPWDSTDTQYF.

The V call is TRBV9, the J call TRBJ2-2, with D unclear. The CDR3 loop spans 14 amino acids. The germline gives CDR1 SGDLS, CDR2 YYNGEE. V lost 4 bases and J lost 0, with 7 bases in between. CDR3 amino acids: CASSLTTNTGELFF. The CDR3 DNA reads TGTGCCAGCAGCCTGACAACGAACACCGGGGAGCTGTTTTTT.

The chain recombines TRBV29-1 with TRBJ2-3; 12 nucleotides match TRBD2. J gave up 4 bases and V 7 bases, and 6 bases lay outside the gene matches. Germline-derived CDR1 and CDR2 are SQVTM and ANQGSEA. This CDR3 has 14 amino acids. The CDR3 DNA sequence: TGCAGCGCTCAAGGACTAGCGGGACCAGATACGCAGTATTTT. Its protein is CSAQGLAGPDTQYF.

This clone was recorded a few times. This chain links TRBV5-6 with TRBJ2-7, with a tentative D call TRBD1 (6 bases). CDR3 length: 14 amino acids. Trimming removed 4 bases at V and 0 bases at J, with 11 bases between. Germline assignment: CDR1 SGHDT and CDR2 YYEEEE. This CDR3 is CASSRDILSYEQYF. CDR3 DNA sequence: TGTGCCAGCAGCCGGGACATACTCTCCTACGAGCAGTACTTC.

This clone appeared a few times. The chain recombines TRBV9 with TRBJ1-2; tentatively, D is TRBD1 (5 bases). Per germline, CDR1 SGDLS and CDR2 YYNGEE. The V gene lost 2 bases and the J gene lost 8 bases, with 16 bases spanning the gap. The length of the CDR3 is 14 residues. DNA for the CDR3: TGTGCCAGCAGCGTGGGGCAGGGTGGAGGGGGCTACACCTTC. Its translation is CASSVGQGGGGYTF.

This clone was seen only a few times. V and J are TRBV7-2 and TRBJ2-1; TRBD2 might be the D (7 bases). The CDR3 totals 13 residues. In germline, CDR1 is SGHTA, CDR2 FQGNSA. V was pared by 8 bases and J by 8 bases, with 16 bases between. The chain's CDR3 is CASAGGLGDEQFF. CDR3 DNA: TGTGCCAGCGCCGGGGGGCTTGGGGATGAGCAGTTCTTC.

V gene TRBV9 combines with J gene TRBJ2-3; D call uncertain. Trimming took 0 bases from V and 7 from J, leaving 6 bases between them. The germline CDR1 and CDR2 sequences are SGDLS and YYNGEE. There are 12 residues in the CDR3. In DNA, the CDR3 is TGTGCCAGCAGCGTAGGCGAAAATACGCAGTATTTT. Translating it yields CASSVGENTQYF.

The chain carries TRBV28 and TRBJ2-3; TRBD2 aligns across 7 bases. CDR3 length: 12 amino acids. The germline gives CDR1 MDHEN, CDR2 SYDVKM. V lost 3 bases and J lost 13; bases outside the gene matches: 7. CDR3 region: CASSFSSGIKYF. CDR3 coding DNA: TGTGCCAGCAGTTTTTCCAGCGGGATTAAGTATTTT.

The CDR3 bases are TGTGCCAGCAGCTTTACAGGGGGCCCTGAAGCTTTCTTT. It yields the protein CASSFTGGPEAFF. The chain couples TRBV7-9 to TRBJ1-1; 9 bases map to TRBD1. V trimming: 3 bases; J trimming: 6 bases; junction bases outside the gene matches: 2. Per germline, CDR1 SEHNR and CDR2 FQNEAQ (reference sequence). There are 13 residues in the CDR3.

The chain is built from TRBV18 and TRBJ2-4; 9 bases map to TRBD1. This CDR3 spans 17 amino acids. V was clipped by 0 bases and J by 1 base; unmatched bases: 4. Per germline, CDR1 KGHSH and CDR2 LQKENI. The DNA of the CDR3 is TGTGCCAGCTCACCACCGGAACAGGGGGCTGCCAAAAACATTCAGTACTTC. Amino acids: CASSPPEQGAAKNIQYF.